The 24 T cell receptor beta chains given below trace back to one sample, sequenced in a study of blood T cell repertoires in COVID-19. The repertoire was sequenced with immunoSEQ multiplex PCR; TCRdb's copy has only in-frame clones and lacks some. The table includes just under 30,000 clones, roughly nine tenths detected once. The sample was peripheral blood. These receptors came from a human donor with active COVID-19. The donor label of this sample is uncertain.

This rearrangement joins TRBV5-1 to TRBJ1-1, with 7 bases identical to TRBD1. This CDR3 contains 14 residues. CDR1 is SGHRS and CDR2 is YFSETQ in the germline V gene. Unmatched junction bases numbered 8, after V lost 2 bases and J lost 7 bases. The CDR3 DNA reads TGCGCCAGCAGCTTAGGGACAGCCTCAAATGAAGCTTTCTTT. As protein: CASSLGTASNEAFF.

The chain is built from TRBV13 and TRBJ2-7; the match to TRBD2 covers 9 bases. The length of the CDR3 is 17 residues. Germline values: CDR1 PRHDT, CDR2 FYEKMQ (reference sequence). Germline trimming cut 4 bases from V and 6 bases from J; bases unmatched to any gene: 16. CDR3: CASSSTVGGGRGREQYF. In DNA, the CDR3 is TGTGCCAGCAGCTCCACTGTAGGGGGCGGGAGGGGACGCGAGCAGTACTTC.

The chain carries TRBV29-1 and TRBJ2-2; 9 nucleotides line up with TRBD1. V lost 2 bases and J lost 7; bases outside the gene matches: 8. The CDR3 consists of 15 residues. Germline lookup yields CDR1 SQVTM and CDR2 ANQGSEA. For the CDR3, the DNA is TGCAGCGTTGAATTCCGGGACAGGGAAGACGGGGAGCTGTTTTTT. It codes for CSVEFRDREDGELFF.

The V gene is TRBV4-3, the J gene TRBJ2-6, with D maybe TRBD1 (5 bases). Trimming took off 1 base at V and 0 bases at J, with 13 bases between the two ends. The CDR3 loop spans 18 amino acids. CDR1 LGHNA and CDR2 YSLEER come from the germline V gene. The CDR3 DNA is TGCGCCAGCAGCCAAGGGGCAGGGCGGAACTCTGGGGCCAACGTCCTGACTTTC. Protein sequence: CASSQGAGRNSGANVLTF.

This chain links TRBV13 with TRBJ2-1; possible D gene TRBD1, 5 bases. CDR1 is PRHDT and CDR2 is FYEKMQ in the germline V gene (reference sequence). With 5 bases removed from V and 5 bases from J, the gap between germline ends came to 22 bases. This CDR3 region has 17 residues. CDR3 in DNA: TGTGCCAGCAGCACCGTTCTGACAGTCCATCCCGACAATGAGCAGTTCTTC. Its protein is CASSTVLTVHPDNEQFF.

The V call is TRBV19, the J call TRBJ1-6; 7 bases line up with TRBD1. The CDR3 is made up of 14 amino acids. The V and J ends lost 3 bases and 7 bases, in that order; junction bases with no gene match: 3. CDR1 and CDR2 (germline): LNHDA, SQIVND (reference sequence). CDR3 nucleotides: TGTGCCAGTAGTATTGGGACAGCCAATTCACCCCTCCACTTT. It specifies CASSIGTANSPLHF. Using reference TRBV19 and TRBJ1-6 for the parts outside the CDR3, the full variable domain is DGGITQSPKYLFRKEGQNVTLSCEQNLNHDAMYWYRQDPGQGLRLIYYSQIVNDFQKGDIAEGYSVSREKKESFPLTVTSAQKNPTAFYLCASSIGTANSPLHFGNGTRLTVT.

CDR3 residues: CASSLGGFKLFF. CDR3 nucleotide sequence: TGTGCCAGCAGTTTAGGGGGGTTCAAACTGTTTTTT. The V and J genes are TRBV28 and TRBJ1-4; D possibly corresponds to TRBD1 (5 bases). Germline values: CDR1 MDHEN, CDR2 SYDVKM. V lost 2 bases, J lost 11 bases, and 9 bases lay in between. This CDR3 is built from 12 residues.

CDR3 amino acids: CASSPSGDSPLHF. Written as DNA, the CDR3 is TGTGCCAGCTCACCATCAGGGGATTCACCCCTCCACTTT. This chain uses TRBV18 with TRBJ1-6; D may be TRBD1 (6 bases). Per the germline V gene, CDR1 is KGHSH and CDR2 is LQKENI. CDR3 length: 13 residues. V was clipped by 2 bases and J by 8 bases, with 7 bases between them.

The gene calls are TRBV7-3 and TRBJ2-3; 8 bases line up with TRBD2. CDR1 is SGHTA and CDR2 is FQGTGA in the germline V gene. This CDR3 contains 18 residues. V was clipped by 0 bases and J by 5 bases; unmatched bases: 13. CDR3: CASSLTGAGGTTQDTQYF. Written as DNA, the CDR3 is TGTGCCAGCAGCTTAACGGGTGCGGGAGGCACAACCCAAGATACGCAGTATTTT.

This clone was counted a single time. V and J are TRBV5-1 and TRBJ1-4, with a tentative D call TRBD1 (5 bases). Trimming took 5 bases from V and 2 from J, leaving 13 bases between them. Germline CDR1 is SGHRS and CDR2 is YFSETQ. This CDR3 is 15 amino acids long. Here the CDR3 DNA reads TGCGCCAGCAGAAAGCGGGGCGAGACTAATGAAAAACTGTTTTTT. Translation: CASRKRGETNEKLFF.

V usage is TRBV10-3 and J usage is TRBJ2-1; TRBD2 matches 11 bases. This CDR3 has 17 residues. Germline CDR1 ENHRY, CDR2 SYGVKD. V lost 6 bases and J lost 2; bases outside the gene matches: 9. The CDR3 region has the DNA TGTGCCATCAGCGGATCGGCTAGCGGGGGGCCCTACAATGAGCAGTTCTTC. Residues: CAISGSASGGPYNEQFF.

This chain connects TRBV6-4 to TRBJ2-3; 14 nucleotides match TRBD2. Germline V gives CDR1 MRHNA, CDR2 SNTAGT. V shed 4 bases, J shed 3 bases, and the junction held 3 bases outside the gene matches. This CDR3 comprises 16 residues. The CDR3 reads CASSGTSGGTTDTQYF. The CDR3 DNA reads as TGTGCCAGCAGTGGGACTAGCGGGGGGACGACAGATACGCAGTATTTT.

The chain uses TRBV19 and TRBJ2-3, with 15 bases identical to TRBD2. This CDR3 has 15 residues. V dropped 6 bases and J dropped 5; count of bases not matched to a gene: 3. The V gene's germline CDR1 is LNHDA and CDR2 SQIVND (reference sequence). The chain's CDR3 is CASRRGLAGGDTQYF. The CDR3 region has the DNA TGTGCCAGTAGGCGGGGACTAGCGGGAGGAGATACGCAGTATTTT.

The table lists this clone with a count of one. V usage is TRBV5-1 and J usage is TRBJ2-5; TRBD2 matches 14 bases. V lost 2 bases to trimming and J lost 1 base; unmatched junction nucleotides: 4. Germline-derived CDR1 and CDR2 are SGHRS and YFSETQ. The length of the CDR3 is 17 residues. The CDR3 spells CASSFGLAGGTQETQYF. CDR3 coding DNA: TGCGCCAGCAGCTTCGGACTAGCGGGGGGAACCCAAGAGACCCAGTACTTC.

The chain couples TRBV6-6 to TRBJ2-5, with TRBD1 identical over 8 bases. Unmatched junction bases numbered 6, after V lost 2 bases and J lost 4 bases. CDR1 MNHNY and CDR2 SVGAGI come from the germline V gene (reference sequence). The CDR3 totals 15 residues. CDR3: CASSYPGQAPETQYF. In DNA, the CDR3 is TGTGCCAGCAGTTACCCGGGACAGGCGCCAGAGACCCAGTACTTC.

V usage is TRBV30 and J usage is TRBJ2-2, with D uncertain. The germline V gene encodes CDR1 GTSNPN and CDR2 SVGIG (reference sequence). Trimming took 3 bases from V and 7 from J, leaving 6 bases between them. The CDR3 has 11 amino acids. The CDR3 loop reads CAWRLYGELFF. The DNA for the CDR3 is TGTGCCTGGAGATTGTACGGGGAGCTGTTTTTT.

The V gene is TRBV5-6, the J gene TRBJ2-7, with D maybe TRBD2 (6 bases). Germline CDR1 reads SGHDT; CDR2 reads YYEEEE. V lost 4 bases and J lost 0, with 11 bases in between. CDR3 length equals 14 residues. The CDR3 DNA is TGTGCCAGCAGCCGGGACTGGAGCTCCTACGAGCAGTACTTC. It specifies CASSRDWSSYEQYF.

The chain uses TRBV6-5 and TRBJ2-5; D is unclear. The CDR3 covers 12 residues. The V gene lost 0 bases and the J gene lost 5 bases, with 4 bases spanning the gap. Germline V lookup: CDR1 MNHEY, CDR2 SVGAGI. CDR3 region: CASSYSLETQYF. DNA of the CDR3: TGTGCCAGCAGTTACTCCCTGGAGACCCAGTACTTC.

This chain joins TRBV6-6 and TRBJ2-3; 7 bases line up with TRBD2. Germline trimming cut 0 bases from V and 4 bases from J; bases unmatched to any gene: 7. Germline CDR1 reads MNHNY; CDR2 reads SVGAGI (reference sequence). The CDR3 covers 16 residues. In DNA form, the CDR3 reads TGTGCCAGCAGTTACTCCCCGGCGGGAGCGTCAGATACGCAGTATTTT. It specifies CASSYSPAGASDTQYF.

This clone was counted once. The rearrangement joins TRBV4-3 to TRBJ1-1; D perhaps matches TRBD1 (5 bases). The CDR3 contains 16 residues. The V gene's germline CDR1 is LGHNA and CDR2 YSLEER. Trimming removed 1 base from V and 0 bases from J, with 12 bases in between. This chain's CDR3 is CASSQVIWGLNTEAFF. The CDR3 coding sequence is TGCGCCAGCAGCCAAGTAATCTGGGGCCTGAACACTGAAGCTTTCTTT.

The chain recombines TRBV18 with TRBJ1-2; 11 bases fit TRBD1. V was pared by 3 bases and J by 4 bases, with 4 bases of the junction left unmatched. The CDR3 sequence is 15 residues long. Germline V gene lookup returns CDR1 KGHSH and CDR2 LQKENI. CDR3 residues: CASSPSGQGVYGYTF. CDR3 in DNA: TGTGCCAGCTCACCTTCGGGACAGGGGGTCTATGGCTACACCTTC. The whole variable domain, filled in from reference TRBV18 and TRBJ1-2, reads NAGVMQNPRHLVRRRGQEARLRCSPMKGHSHVYWYRQLPEEGLKFMVYLQKENIIDESGMPKERFSAEFPKEGPSILRIQQVVRGDSAAYFCASSPSGQGVYGYTFGSGTRLTVV.

This clone appeared a single time. This sequence joins TRBV27 and TRBJ2-5, with D possibly matching TRBD1 (6 bases). The germline V gene encodes CDR1 MNHEY and CDR2 SMNVEV (reference sequence). There are 16 residues in the CDR3. Trimming cost V 10 bases and J 5 bases, with 26 bases left between them. The CDR3 nucleotides are TGTGCCACCGAGCGGTGGGTTAACACAGGGCAGGAGACCCAGTACTTC. This gives the protein CATERWVNTGQETQYF.

The V and J genes are TRBV28 and TRBJ1-2; TRBD1 might be the D (5 bases). Germline V gene sequence: CDR1 MDHEN, CDR2 SYDVKM. V was shortened by 7 bases and J by 0 bases, with 15 bases between the two germline ends. This CDR3 spans 15 amino acids. The CDR3 DNA reads as TGTGCCAGCACTAACGGTGGGGCAGCTAACTATGGCTACACCTTC. This gives the protein CASTNGGAANYGYTF.

The chain's CDR3 is CASSQGTGSSYNSPLHF. CDR3 DNA: TGTGCCAGCAGCCAAGGGACAGGGAGCTCCTATAATTCACCCCTCCACTTT. This sequence joins TRBV4-2 and TRBJ1-6; TRBD1 aligns across 8 bases. Germline CDR1 is LGHNA and CDR2 is YNFKEQ. There are 17 residues in the CDR3. The ends lost 1 base at V and 0 bases at J; junction bases unmatched: 2.